These 17 T cell receptor beta chains were all obtained from the same sample, sequenced in a study of response to subunit inactivated influenza vaccine. TCRdb re-called the RT-PCR reads with MiXCR, one entry per CDR3 protein. The table records about 540,000 distinct CDR3 sequences, 20% to 25% of them present only once. These same data were also listed under a study on T cells expressing NK-cell markers. This second report adds: TCR beta cDNA was made by 5'RACE template switching with UMIs.

Sequencing used CD4+ T cells sorted from PBMCs, obtained 11 to 12 days after vaccination. These receptors were collected from a man aged 45-65 years who received an inactivated influenza vaccine.

J is TRBJ1-3 and V is TRBV20-1; D may be TRBD1 (5 bases). The CDR3 consists of 17 residues. The V end lost 0 bases, the J end lost 0 bases, and 15 bases lay between the germline ends. Per the germline V gene, CDR1 is DFQATT and CDR2 is SNEGSKA (reference sequence). This chain's CDR3 is CSARDIAQGLSGNTIYF. CDR3 coding DNA: TGCAGTGCTAGAGATATCGCCCAGGGCCTCTCTGGAAACACCATATATTTT.

This clonotype was picked up a small number of times. The chain recombines TRBV4-3 with TRBJ2-1, with TRBD1 matching 7 bases. CDR3 size: 18 residues. The germline V gene has CDR1 LGHNA and CDR2 YSLEER. With V trimmed by 0 bases and J by 2 bases, 10 bases remained unmatched. The DNA for the CDR3 is TGCGCCAGCAGCCAAGACTTTCTCCCGAGGGGGCCCTACAATGAGCAGTTCTTC. This translates into CASSQDFLPRGPYNEQFF.

This clonotype was seen only a few times. This sequence joins TRBV29-1 and TRBJ1-1; 7 bases map to TRBD1. Germline CDR1 is SQVTM and CDR2 is ANQGSEA. The CDR3 extends over 16 amino acids. V was clipped by 2 bases and J by 5 bases; unmatched bases: 14. The CDR3 DNA sequence: TGCAGCGTTGAATTGTGGTACGGGACAGCCACTACTGAAGCTTTCTTT. Protein: CSVELWYGTATTEAFF.

The rearrangement joins TRBV6-5 to TRBJ2-7; 16 bases are a match to TRBD2. V shed 3 bases and J 5 bases; nucleotides not matched to a gene: 13. The CDR3 consists of 19 residues. Germline CDR1 reads MNHEY; CDR2 reads SVGAGI. The CDR3 bases are TGTGCCAGCAGTTATGCCGGGACTAGCGGGAGGGCTAGAAAAGACGAGCAGTACTTC. As protein: CASSYAGTSGRARKDEQYF.

This clonotype was found a few times. The V gene is TRBV5-8, the J gene TRBJ1-6, with TRBD1 matching 7 bases. The V gene's germline CDR1 is SGHTS and CDR2 YDEGEE. This CDR3 region has 15 residues. With V trimmed by 0 bases and J by 5 bases, 2 bases remained unmatched. For the CDR3, the DNA is TGTGCCAGCAGCTTGGAAGGGGGCGATAATTCACCCCTCCACTTT. Translated, it gives CASSLEGGDNSPLHF.

V gene TRBV10-2 combines with J gene TRBJ1-6; 7 bases map to TRBD1. V lost 2 bases and J lost 7; bases outside the gene matches: 2. The CDR3 contains 14 residues. Germline V gene sequence: CDR1 WSHSY, CDR2 SAAADI. CDR3 sequence: CASSEQGENSPLHF. The CDR3 region has the DNA TGCGCCAGCAGTGAGCAGGGGGAAAATTCACCCCTCCACTTT.

This clonotype was recorded many times. The gene calls are TRBV18 and TRBJ1-2; unclear D gene. In germline, CDR1 is KGHSH, CDR2 LQKENI. The CDR3 loop spans 14 amino acids. V was cut by 3 bases and J by 3 bases, with 11 bases left in between. The CDR3 protein is CASSPAAGHYGYTF. The CDR3 bases are TGTGCCAGCTCACCGGCAGCAGGCCACTATGGCTACACCTTC.

The J gene is TRBJ1-5, the V gene TRBV3-1, with D maybe TRBD1 (5 bases). The germline V gene encodes CDR1 LGHDT and CDR2 YNNKEL (reference sequence). This CDR3 is built from 16 residues. V lost 3 bases and J 5 bases, leaving 17 bases between the germline ends. In DNA form, the CDR3 reads TGTGCCAGCAGCCAGCAGTATCTTCAGGGATATCAGCCCCAGCATTTT. It specifies CASSQQYLQGYQPQHF. Full variable domain (rest looked up from reference TRBV3-1 and TRBJ1-5): DTAVSQTPKYLVTQMGNDKSIKCEQNLGHDTMYWYKQDSKKFLKIMFSYNNKELIINETVPNRFSPKSPDKAHLNLHINSLELGDSAVYFCASSQQYLQGYQPQHFGDGTRLSIL.

The V gene is TRBV5-4, the J gene TRBJ2-1, with 13 bases fitting TRBD2. The CDR3 runs 18 residues. Germline-derived CDR1 and CDR2 are SGHNT and YYREEE (reference sequence). V trimming: 4 bases; J trimming: 8 bases; junction bases outside the gene matches: 15. The CDR3 loop reads CASSTGRTSGGLKYEQFF. The CDR3 DNA reads TGTGCCAGCAGCACAGGCCGGACTAGCGGGGGCCTTAAGTATGAGCAGTTCTTC. Drawing the rest from reference TRBV5-4 and TRBJ2-1, the complete variable domain is ETGVTQSPTHLIKTRGQQVTLRCSSQSGHNTVSWYQQALGQGPQFIFQYYREEENGRGNFPPRFSGLQFPNYSSELNVNALELDDSALYLCASSTGRTSGGLKYEQFFGPGTRLTVL.

The V gene is TRBV19, the J gene TRBJ2-3; TRBD1 agrees at 10 bases. CDR1 and CDR2 from the germline V gene are LNHDA and SQIVND (reference sequence). The length of the CDR3 is 15 residues. Trimming took 7 bases from V and 0 from J; bases not matched to a gene: 4. In DNA form, the CDR3 reads TGTGCCAGTAAGGGACAGGGGAGTAGCACAGATACGCAGTATTTT. Translated, it gives CASKGQGSSTDTQYF. Full variable domain (outside the CDR3, taken from reference TRBV19 and TRBJ2-3): DGGITQSPKYLFRKEGQNVTLSCEQNLNHDAMYWYRQDPGQGLRLIYYSQIVNDFQKGDIAEGYSVSREKKESFPLTVTSAQKNPTAFYLCASKGQGSSTDTQYFGPGTRLTVL.

This clonotype has only a few counts. V gene TRBV20-1 combines with J gene TRBJ2-6; D gene ambiguous. In germline, CDR1 is DFQATT, CDR2 SNEGSKA (reference sequence). The V and J ends lost 6 bases and 1 base respectively, with 7 bases between them. The CDR3 is 13 residues long. The CDR3, as DNA: TGCAGTGCGGCAGGTTCTGGGGCCAACGTCCTGACTTTC. It encodes CSAAGSGANVLTF.

This clonotype was counted at least ten times. The CDR3 DNA is TGTGCCAGCAGCACGGACCTCACAGCCCCCTACGAGCAGTACTTC. Amino acid sequence: CASSTDLTAPYEQYF. The chain joins TRBV7-2 to TRBJ2-7, with D unclear. V lost 5 bases and J 2 bases, leaving 16 bases between the germline ends. CDR3 length: 15 residues. Germline CDR1 SGHTA, CDR2 FQGNSA.

The chain couples TRBV6-2 or TRBV6-3 to TRBJ2-1; tentatively, D is TRBD2 (5 bases). Trimming took off 5 bases at V and 4 bases at J, with 9 bases between the two ends. The germline V gene encodes CDR1 MNHEY and CDR2 SVGEGT. The CDR3 length is 13 residues. The CDR3 DNA reads as TGTGCCAGCAGTGGCCCGGGATACAATGAGCAGTTCTTC. Translated: CASSGPGYNEQFF.

This clonotype has a handful of counts. This sequence joins TRBV4-2 and TRBJ1-5; D is possibly TRBD1 (5 bases). The CDR3 contains 14 residues. The germline V and J ends were trimmed by 4 bases and 3 bases, with 10 bases remaining between them. Germline V gives CDR1 LGHNA, CDR2 YNFKEQ. The CDR3 sequence: CASSPMGDNQPQHF. In DNA, the CDR3 is TGTGCCAGCAGCCCAATGGGGGACAATCAGCCCCAGCATTTT.

The J gene is TRBJ2-5, the V gene TRBV6-2 or TRBV6-3; unclear D gene. Germline CDR1 reads MNHEY; CDR2 reads SVGEGT. V shed 0 bases and J shed 4 bases, with 15 bases lying between them. The CDR3 is made up of 16 amino acids. CDR3 amino acids: CASSYSNRAMGETQYF. The CDR3, as DNA: TGTGCCAGCAGTTACTCGAACAGAGCGATGGGAGAGACCCAGTACTTC.

The CDR3 loop reads CAISDQGQGHYEQYF. Written as DNA, the CDR3 is TGTGCCATCAGTGATCAGGGACAGGGTCACTACGAGCAGTACTTC. The chain carries TRBV10-3 and TRBJ2-7, with 9 bases lining up with TRBD1. J gave up 3 bases and V 3 bases, and 6 bases lay outside the gene matches. The length of the CDR3 is 15 residues. Germline CDR1 ENHRY, CDR2 SYGVKD.

The chain recombines TRBV5-1 with TRBJ2-4, with 7 bases that match TRBD1. Per the germline V gene, CDR1 is SGHRS and CDR2 is YFSETQ. V lost 4 bases to trimming and J lost 7 bases; unmatched junction nucleotides: 8. The CDR3 spans 14 residues. CDR3 coding DNA: TGCGCCAGCAGCACAGACAGGGTGGGGAACATTCAGTACTTC. It translates to CASSTDRVGNIQYF.